This T cell receptor (beta chain) was obtained from a study of spatial heterogeneity in lung cancer. About the research overall: In the raw reads, each unique TCR and UMI combination was present more than ten times on average.

Documented time point: sample taken at primary tumor resection. The sequenced material consisted of unsorted whole RNA from tumor, nontumor lung or frozen PBMC. The donors comprised some 72 untreated early-stage non-small cell lung cancer patients. In the library, each TCR cDNA molecule bore its own unique molecular identifier. TCRdb independently ran MiXCR on the 5' RACE reads; one entry per CDR3 protein. The table includes tens of thousands of distinct CDR3 sequences, 4.5% to 5% detected once. V dropped 5 bases and J dropped 3; count of bases not matched to a gene: 5. The CDR3 totals 14 residues. This clonotype was observed many times.

The source was PBMCs, collected at surgery. The V gene is TRBV12-3 or TRBV12-4, the J gene TRBJ2-7, with TRBD2 matching over 9 bases. The sequence was collected from a male donor with early-stage non-small cell lung cancer. The CDR3 sequence is CASSPPSGIYEQYF. In DNA form, the CDR3 reads TGTGCCAGCAGTCCGCCTAGCGGGATCTACGAGCAGTACTTC.